This T cell receptor (beta chain) is from a study of blood T cell repertoires in acute mononucleosis (dated by TCRdb to about 2020). Describing the broader study: Acute-phase samples, which represented the primary response, were collected within 2 weeks of symptom onset. During acute infection, about 2.1% and 1.1% of blood CD8 T cells were made up of mean YVL-BR-specific and GLC-BM-specific cells, respectively. A mean blood EBV load of 3.8 log10 genome copies per million B cells was observed during acute infection, and a mean blood EBV load of 2.6 was observed at convalescence.

For TCR profiling, total RNA from no fewer than 9,000 sorted tetramer+ CD8 T cells was reverse transcribed into cDNA. CDR3 regions were amplified by PCR with primers annealing to V and J regions, adding unique molecular identifiers to track templates. TCRalpha and TCRbeta chains were profiled using the immunoSEQ platform, including its sequencing and error-correction standards. From the authors' description of their analysis: Clonal copy numbers were corrected for sequencing and PCR errors, and CDR3s were defined according to IMGT conventions. Analysis was restricted to productive rearrangements and was performed with immunoSEQ Analyzer versions 2.0 and 3.0, and gene-pairing frequencies were further processed in Microsoft Excel. Circos plots were used to display V-J pairings, and MEME together with a custom motifSearch program was used to find CDR3 motifs. The probability of generation of TCR sequences was calculated using the OLGA algorithm. A clonotype seen at both visits was called persistent, a clonotype seen only at the acute visit was called nonpersistent, and a clonotype seen only at convalescence was called de novo. A public TCR was defined as an amino acid clonotype used by more than one donor. The table comes from immuneACCESS by way of TCRdb, which keeps in-frame sequences with V and J called. Part of the clones is missing from these tables; in studies checked, under half for an unresolved V gene and the rest for unknown reasons. V and J calls and clone size follow that table, whereas D and trimming were derived from the DNA. For this sample there are some 6,600 clones; approximately 26% appear just once. The biggest ten clones account for around 30% of the sample.

In this sample, this clone turned up many times. No quality values exist for individual bases; no much larger clone is one base distant. The time point tag for this specimen amounts to: acute infectious mononucleosis, at clinical presentation within 2 weeks of symptom onset (visit 1). Over the course of primary infection, this study followed CD8 T cell responses against two immunodominant EBV epitopes, BRLF1 109 (YVL-BR) and BMLF1 280 (GLC-BM). A positive serum heterophile antibody test and EBV viral capsid antigen-specific IgM indicated primary EBV infection. As a first step, magnetic positive selection (MACS) was used to enrich total CD8 T cells from the PBMCs. Live CD3+ CD8+ tetramer+ cells were sorted on a FACSAria III to over 85% purity. A PE-conjugated tetramer loaded with the BRLF1 109-117 peptide was used to sort the cells. TCR repertoires of EBV epitope-specific CD8 T cells were deep-sequenced directly ex vivo after tetramer sorting, at acute infection and at convalescence. The donors were a few individuals between about 18 and 30 years old who had clinical acute infectious mononucleosis and laboratory evidence of primary EBV infection. Heparinized peripheral blood was collected when donors presented clinically with mononucleosis symptoms and again about 6 months afterward. Ficoll-Paque density gradient centrifugation was used to isolate PBMCs.

The CDR3 numbers 11 residues from cysteine through phenylalanine. Here the CDR3 DNA is all that survives: 33 bases in frame from base 1. Trimming costs V 5 bases and J 10 bases, and their ends lie 9 bases apart. From the germline V gene, CDR1 is SGHAT and CDR2 is FQNNGV. Points the paper makes about the study in general: In TCR repertoire selection for BRLF1 (YVL-BR), TCRalpha CDR3 motifs took on a dominant role, whereas TCRbeta played only a minimal one. Because only a fraction of each donor's blood was analyzed, sampling error might partly account for the low clonotype overlap between the acute and convalescent samples. Only a few donors were included in the cohort, so group averages were based on very few individuals. Persistence into convalescence was observed for only about 10% of unique acute clonotypes, yet most of the response was made up by these persisting clonotypes, and the remaining acute clonotypes were seemingly replaced by new diverse de novo clonotypes.

The sample in question was EBV YVL epitope tetramer+ CD8+ T cells sorted from PBMCs, obtained during acute infectious mononucleosis. The meaning of the sample's cell subset or site label: CD8 T cells binding a tetramer with EBV BRLF1 109-117 peptide (YVL-BR). Recombination linked TRBV11-2 to TRBJ2-1; the D gene identity is not certain. This sequence originates from a woman in her late teens or twenties with infectious mononucleosis caused by EBV. This receptor carries the CDR3 CASSPNGEQFF. The nucleotide sequence is TGTGCCAGCAGCCCCAACGGCGAGCAGTTCTTC. With the portions outside the CDR3 filled from the reference TRBV11-2 and TRBJ2-1 genes, the complete variable region becomes EAGVAQSPRYKIIEKRQSVAFWCNPISGHATLYWYQQILGQGPKLLIQFQNNGVVDDSQLPKDRFSAERLKGVDSTLKIQPAKLEDSAVYLCASSPNGEQFFGPGTRLTVL.